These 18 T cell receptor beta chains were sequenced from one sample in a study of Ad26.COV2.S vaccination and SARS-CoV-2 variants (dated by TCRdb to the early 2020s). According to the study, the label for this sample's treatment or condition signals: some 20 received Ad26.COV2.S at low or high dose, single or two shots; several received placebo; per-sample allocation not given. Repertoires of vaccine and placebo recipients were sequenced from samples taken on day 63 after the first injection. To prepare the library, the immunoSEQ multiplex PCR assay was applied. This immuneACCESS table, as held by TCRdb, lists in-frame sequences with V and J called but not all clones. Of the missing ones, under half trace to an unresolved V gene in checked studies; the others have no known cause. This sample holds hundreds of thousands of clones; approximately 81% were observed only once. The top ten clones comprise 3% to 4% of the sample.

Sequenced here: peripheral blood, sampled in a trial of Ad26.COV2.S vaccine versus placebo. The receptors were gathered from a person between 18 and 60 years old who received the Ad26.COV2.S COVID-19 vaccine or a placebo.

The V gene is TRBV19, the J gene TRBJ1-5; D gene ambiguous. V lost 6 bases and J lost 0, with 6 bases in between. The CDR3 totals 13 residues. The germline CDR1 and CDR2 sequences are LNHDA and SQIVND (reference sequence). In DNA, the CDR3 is TGTGCCAGTAGCTGGAGTAGCAATCAGCCCCAGCATTTT. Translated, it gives CASSWSSNQPQHF. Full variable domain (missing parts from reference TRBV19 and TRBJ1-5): DGGITQSPKYLFRKEGQNVTLSCEQNLNHDAMYWYRQDPGQGLRLIYYSQIVNDFQKGDIAEGYSVSREKKESFPLTVTSAQKNPTAFYLCASSWSSNQPQHFGDGTRLSIL.

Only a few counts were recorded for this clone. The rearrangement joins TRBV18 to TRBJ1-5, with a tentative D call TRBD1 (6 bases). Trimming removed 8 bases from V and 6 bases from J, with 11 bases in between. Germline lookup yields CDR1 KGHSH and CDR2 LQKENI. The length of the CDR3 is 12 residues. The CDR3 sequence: CASAQGTQPQHF. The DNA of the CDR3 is TGTGCCAGCGCACAGGGCACTCAGCCCCAGCATTTT.

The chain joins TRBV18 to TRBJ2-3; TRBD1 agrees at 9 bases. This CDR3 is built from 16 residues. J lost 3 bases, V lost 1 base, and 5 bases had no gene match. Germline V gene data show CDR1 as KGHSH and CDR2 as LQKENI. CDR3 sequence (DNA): TGTGCCAGCTCACCACGGGGACAGGGTGGTACAGATACGCAGTATTTT. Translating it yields CASSPRGQGGTDTQYF. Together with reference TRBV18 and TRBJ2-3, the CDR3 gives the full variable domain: NAGVMQNPRHLVRRRGQEARLRCSPMKGHSHVYWYRQLPEEGLKFMVYLQKENIIDESGMPKERFSAEFPKEGPSILRIQQVVRGDSAAYFCASSPRGQGGTDTQYFGPGTRLTVL.

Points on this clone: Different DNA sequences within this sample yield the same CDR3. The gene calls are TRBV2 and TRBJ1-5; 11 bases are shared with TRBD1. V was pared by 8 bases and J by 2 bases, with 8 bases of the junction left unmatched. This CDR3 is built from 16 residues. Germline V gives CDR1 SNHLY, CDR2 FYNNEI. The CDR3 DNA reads TGTGCCAGCCGGGCGGGGGACAGGGGGGGCAATCAGCCCCAGCATTTT. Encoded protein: CASRAGDRGGNQPQHF.

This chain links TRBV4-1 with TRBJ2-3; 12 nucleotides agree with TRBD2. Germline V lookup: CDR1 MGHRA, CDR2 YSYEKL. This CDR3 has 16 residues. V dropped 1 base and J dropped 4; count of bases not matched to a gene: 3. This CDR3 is CASSQASGGASDTQYF. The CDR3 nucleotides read TGCGCCAGCAGCCAAGCTAGCGGGGGGGCATCAGATACGCAGTATTTT.

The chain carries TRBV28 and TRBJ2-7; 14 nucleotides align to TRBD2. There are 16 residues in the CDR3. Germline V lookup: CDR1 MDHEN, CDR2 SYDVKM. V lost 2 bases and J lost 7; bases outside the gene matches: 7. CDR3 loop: CASSLAGLAGAGEQYF. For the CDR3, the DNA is TGTGCCAGCAGTTTAGCGGGACTAGCGGGAGCGGGAGAGCAGTACTTC.

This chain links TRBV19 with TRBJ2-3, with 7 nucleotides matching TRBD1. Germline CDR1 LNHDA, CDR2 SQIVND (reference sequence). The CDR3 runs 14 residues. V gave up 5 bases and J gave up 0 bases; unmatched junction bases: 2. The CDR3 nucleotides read TGTGCCAGTAGTTGGGACAGTAGCACAGATACGCAGTATTTT. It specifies CASSWDSSTDTQYF.

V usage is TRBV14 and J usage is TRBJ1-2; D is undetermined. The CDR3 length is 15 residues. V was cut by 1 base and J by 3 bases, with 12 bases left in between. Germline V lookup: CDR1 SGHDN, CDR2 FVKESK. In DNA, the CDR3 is TGTGCCAGCAGCCAAGGGTCAGGACGGGACTATGGCTACACCTTC. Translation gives CASSQGSGRDYGYTF.

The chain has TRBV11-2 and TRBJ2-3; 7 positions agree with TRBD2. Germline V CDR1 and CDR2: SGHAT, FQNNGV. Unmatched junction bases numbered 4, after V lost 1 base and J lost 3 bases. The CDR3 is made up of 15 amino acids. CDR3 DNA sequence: TGTGCCAGCAGCTTAGGGGGGGGAGGGACAGATACGCAGTATTTT. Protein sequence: CASSLGGGGTDTQYF.

The CDR3 nucleotides read TGTGCCAGCAGCCCAAGAGTCTCAGGAGGTGGAGAGACCCAGTACTTC. This codes for CASSPRVSGGGETQYF. The V gene is TRBV9, the J gene TRBJ2-5, with a tentative D call TRBD2 (5 bases). Germline V gives CDR1 SGDLS, CDR2 YYNGEE. V was trimmed by 4 bases and J by 4 bases, leaving 20 bases between them. The CDR3 runs to 16 residues.

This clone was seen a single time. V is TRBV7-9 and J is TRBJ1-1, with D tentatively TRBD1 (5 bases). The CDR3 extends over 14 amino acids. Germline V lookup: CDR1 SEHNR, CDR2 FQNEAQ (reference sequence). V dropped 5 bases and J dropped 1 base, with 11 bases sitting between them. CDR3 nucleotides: TGTGCCAGCAGCATCGCGACAGCGAACACTGAAGCTTTCTTT. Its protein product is CASSIATANTEAFF.

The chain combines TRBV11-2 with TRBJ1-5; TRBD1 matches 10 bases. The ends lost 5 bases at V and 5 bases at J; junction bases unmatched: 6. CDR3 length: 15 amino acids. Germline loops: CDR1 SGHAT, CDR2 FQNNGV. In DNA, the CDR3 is TGTGCCAGCAGCCGGACAGGGGGTCCGGATCAGCCCCAGCATTTT. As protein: CASSRTGGPDQPQHF. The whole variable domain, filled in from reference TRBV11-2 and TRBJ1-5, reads EAGVAQSPRYKIIEKRQSVAFWCNPISGHATLYWYQQILGQGPKLLIQFQNNGVVDDSQLPKDRFSAERLKGVDSTLKIQPAKLEDSAVYLCASSRTGGPDQPQHFGDGTRLSIL.

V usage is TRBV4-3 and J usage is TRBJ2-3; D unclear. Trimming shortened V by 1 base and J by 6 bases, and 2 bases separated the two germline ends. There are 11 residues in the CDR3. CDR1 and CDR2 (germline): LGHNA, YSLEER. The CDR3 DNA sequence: TGCGCCAGCAGCCAAGGGGATACGCAGTATTTT. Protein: CASSQGDTQYF.

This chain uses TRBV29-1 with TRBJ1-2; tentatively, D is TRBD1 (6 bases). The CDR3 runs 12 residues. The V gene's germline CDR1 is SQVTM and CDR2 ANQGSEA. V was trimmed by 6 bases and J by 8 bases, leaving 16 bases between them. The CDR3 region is CSVGPGAEGYTF. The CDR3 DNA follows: TGCAGCGTAGGACCAGGGGCGGAGGGCTACACCTTC. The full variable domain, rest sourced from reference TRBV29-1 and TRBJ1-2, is SAVISQKPSRDICQRGTSLTIQCQVDSQVTMMFWYRQQPGQSLTLIATANQGSEATYESGFVIDKFPISRPNLTFSTLTVSNMSPEDSSIYLCSVGPGAEGYTFGSGTRLTVV.

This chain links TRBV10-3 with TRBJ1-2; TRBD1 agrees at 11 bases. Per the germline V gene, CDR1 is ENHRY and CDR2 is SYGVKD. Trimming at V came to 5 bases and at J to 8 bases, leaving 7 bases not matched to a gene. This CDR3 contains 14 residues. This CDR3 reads CAISRDRGSVGYTF. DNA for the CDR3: TGTGCCATCAGTCGGGACAGGGGGTCGGTAGGCTACACCTTC.

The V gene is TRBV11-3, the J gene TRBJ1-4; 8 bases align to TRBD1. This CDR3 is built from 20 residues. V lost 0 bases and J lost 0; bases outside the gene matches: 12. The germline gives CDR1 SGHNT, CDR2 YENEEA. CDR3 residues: CASSLDGRGQATTTNEKLFF. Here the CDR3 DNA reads TGTGCCAGCAGCTTAGACGGTCGGGGACAGGCAACTACAACTAATGAAAAACTGTTTTTT.

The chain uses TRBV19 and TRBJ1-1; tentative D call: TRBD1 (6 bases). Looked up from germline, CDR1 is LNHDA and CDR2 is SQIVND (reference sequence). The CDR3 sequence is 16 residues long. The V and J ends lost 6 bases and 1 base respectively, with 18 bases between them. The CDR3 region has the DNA TGTGCCAGTAGAATCGGAGGGGGGCCAGAGAACACTGAAGCTTTCTTT. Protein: CASRIGGGPENTEAFF.

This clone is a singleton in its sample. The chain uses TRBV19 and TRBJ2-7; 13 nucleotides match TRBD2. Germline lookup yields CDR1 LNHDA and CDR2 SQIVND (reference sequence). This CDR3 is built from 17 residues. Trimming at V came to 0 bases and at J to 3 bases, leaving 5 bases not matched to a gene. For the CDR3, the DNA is TGTGCCAGTAGTATAGATGGGACTAGCGGGGCCTTCTACGAGCAGTACTTC. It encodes CASSIDGTSGAFYEQYF.